Sequencing of this T cell receptor (beta chain) was carried out in a study of blood T cell repertoires in COVID-19. Across the whole study: Acute-phase and convalescent COVID-19 samples originated in the United States, Italy and Spain. PBMCs, B-cell-depleted T cells, or T cells were the source of the cDNA or gDNA that made up the material.

Germline-derived CDR1 and CDR2 are SEHNR and FQNEAQ (reference sequence). V was trimmed by 5 bases and J by 7 bases, leaving 18 bases between them. The CDR3 contains 14 residues. How the authors handled the data: Cell counts per sample came from amplifying reference gene primers. Produced via immunoSEQ multiplex PCR; TCRdb's table is partial and in-frame only. The D gene and trimming were derived from the DNA, and the V and J assignments and clone size from that table. The sample holds approximately 270,000 clones, around nine tenths seen once. What was sequenced was peripheral blood. The chain uses TRBV7-9 and TRBJ2-7; D possibly corresponds to TRBD1 (6 bases). This sequence was found in a man aged 40-55 years with active or convalescent COVID-19. CDR3 loop: CASSPKTGPKEQYF. CDR3 in DNA: TGTGCCAGCAGCCCTAAGACAGGCCCTAAAGAGCAGTACTTC.